A selection of T cell receptor beta chains follows, all from one sample in a study of immune characterization of retroperitoneal liposarcoma. Each CDR3 protein gets one entry after TCRdb re-called the PCR reads with MiXCR. The sample holds approximately 10,000 distinct CDR3 sequences, about a quarter seen once. Material for sequencing was tumor tissue. The source is a female donor with retroperitoneal liposarcoma. The CDR3 runs from the conserved cysteine through the conserved F or W. Fields, in order: CDR3 protein, CDR3 DNA, V gene, D gene, clone size, CDR3 length, J gene. A D gene is named only where the DNA matches it firmly. Expanded clones get a size class; other rows say once, few or many, or leave the size out.

CDR3aa: CASRRQGGNYEQYF
CDR3nt: TGTGCCAGCAGGAGACAGGGGGGAAACTACGAGCAGTACTTC
v_gene: TRBV12-3/TRBV12-4
d_gene: TRBD1
abundance: many
len: 14
j_gene: TRBJ2-7

CDR3aa: CASTQTAAPYGYTF
CDR3nt: TGTGCCAGCACCCAGACCGCGGCCCCTTATGGCTACACCTTC
v_gene: TRBV6-1
d_gene: .
abundance: .
len: 14
j_gene: TRBJ1-2

CDR3aa: CASSVRRNTEAFF
CDR3nt: TGTGCCAGCAGCGTCCGGAGGAACACTGAAGCTTTCTTT
v_gene: TRBV7-2
d_gene: .
abundance: few
len: 13
j_gene: TRBJ1-1

CDR3aa: CASSRGKADTQYF
CDR3nt: TGCGCCAGCAGTCGGGGCAAAGCAGATACGCAGTATTTT
v_gene: TRBV10-1
d_gene: .
abundance: few
len: 13
j_gene: TRBJ2-3

CDR3aa: CASRSPRGRSTGELFF
CDR3nt: TGTGCCAGCAGGAGTCCGCGGGGGCGCAGTACCGGGGAGCTGTTTTTT
v_gene: TRBV7-2
d_gene: .
abundance: .
len: 16
j_gene: TRBJ2-2

CDR3aa: CASSLGGAQFF
CDR3nt: TGTGCCAGCAGTTTGGGGGGGGCCCAGTTCTTC
v_gene: TRBV12-3/TRBV12-4
d_gene: .
abundance: .
len: 11
j_gene: TRBJ2-1

CDR3aa: CASANPRGGKDTQYF
CDR3nt: TGTGCCAGCGCTAACCCCCGCGGTGGGAAAGATACGCAGTATTTT
v_gene: TRBV6-1
d_gene: .
abundance: medium-sized
len: 15
j_gene: TRBJ2-3

CDR3aa: CASSLDGPGAWAGELFF
CDR3nt: TGTGCCAGCAGCTTAGATGGCCCGGGGGCGTGGGCCGGGGAGCTGTTTTTT
v_gene: TRBV11-2
d_gene: .
abundance: .
len: 17
j_gene: TRBJ2-2

CDR3aa: CASSLGSGGAVDTQYF
CDR3nt: TGCGCCAGCAGCTTGGGGAGCGGGGGGGCAGTAGATACGCAGTATTTT
v_gene: TRBV5-1
d_gene: TRBD2
abundance: .
len: 16
j_gene: TRBJ2-3

CDR3aa: CASGRTGGGNTIYF
CDR3nt: TGTGCCAGCGGGCGGACAGGGGGTGGAAACACCATATATTTT
v_gene: TRBV7-2
d_gene: TRBD1
abundance: .
len: 14
j_gene: TRBJ1-3